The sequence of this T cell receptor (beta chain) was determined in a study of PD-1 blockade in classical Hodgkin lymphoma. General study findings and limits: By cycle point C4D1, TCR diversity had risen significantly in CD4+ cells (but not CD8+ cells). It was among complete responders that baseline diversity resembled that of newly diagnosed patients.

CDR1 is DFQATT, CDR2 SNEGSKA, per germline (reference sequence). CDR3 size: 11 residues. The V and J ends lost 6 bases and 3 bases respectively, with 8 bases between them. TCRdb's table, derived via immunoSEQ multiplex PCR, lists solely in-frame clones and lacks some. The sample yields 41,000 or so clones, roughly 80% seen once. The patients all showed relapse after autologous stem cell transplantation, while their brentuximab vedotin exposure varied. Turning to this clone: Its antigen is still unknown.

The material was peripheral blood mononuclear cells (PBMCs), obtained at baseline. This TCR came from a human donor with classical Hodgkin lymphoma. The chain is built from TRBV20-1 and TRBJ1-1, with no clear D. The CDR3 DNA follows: TGCAGTGCCCCGCAATACACTGAAGCTTTCTTT. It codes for CSAPQYTEAFF.